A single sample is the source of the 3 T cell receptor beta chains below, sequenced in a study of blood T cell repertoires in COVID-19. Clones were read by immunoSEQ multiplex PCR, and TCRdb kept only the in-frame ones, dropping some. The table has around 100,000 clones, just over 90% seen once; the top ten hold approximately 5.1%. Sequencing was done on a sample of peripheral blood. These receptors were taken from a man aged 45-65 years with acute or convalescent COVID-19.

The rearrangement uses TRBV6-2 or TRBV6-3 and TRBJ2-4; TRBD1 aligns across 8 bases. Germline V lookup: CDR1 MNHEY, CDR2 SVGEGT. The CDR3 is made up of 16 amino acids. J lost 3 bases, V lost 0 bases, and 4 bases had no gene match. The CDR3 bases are TGTGCCAGCAGTTACTCGGACAGGGCCCACAAAAACATTCAGTACTTC. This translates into CASSYSDRAHKNIQYF.

In DNA, the CDR3 is TGTGCCAGCAGCTTAATGGGGCAGGCTTCGGCCAAAAACATTCAGTACTTC. This encodes CASSLMGQASAKNIQYF. The V gene is TRBV11-3, the J gene TRBJ2-4; possibly TRBD1 for D (5 bases). Trimming took 2 bases from V and 1 from J, leaving 15 bases between them. The CDR3 loop spans 17 amino acids. The germline V gene encodes CDR1 SGHNT and CDR2 YENEEA.

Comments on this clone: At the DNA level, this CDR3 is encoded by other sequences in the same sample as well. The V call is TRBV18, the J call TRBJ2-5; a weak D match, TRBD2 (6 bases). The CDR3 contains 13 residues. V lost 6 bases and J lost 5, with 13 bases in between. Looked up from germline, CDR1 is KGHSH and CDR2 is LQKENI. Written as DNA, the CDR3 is TGTGCCAGCTCCCCCGGCGGAGGGGAGACCCAGTACTTC. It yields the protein CASSPGGGETQYF.